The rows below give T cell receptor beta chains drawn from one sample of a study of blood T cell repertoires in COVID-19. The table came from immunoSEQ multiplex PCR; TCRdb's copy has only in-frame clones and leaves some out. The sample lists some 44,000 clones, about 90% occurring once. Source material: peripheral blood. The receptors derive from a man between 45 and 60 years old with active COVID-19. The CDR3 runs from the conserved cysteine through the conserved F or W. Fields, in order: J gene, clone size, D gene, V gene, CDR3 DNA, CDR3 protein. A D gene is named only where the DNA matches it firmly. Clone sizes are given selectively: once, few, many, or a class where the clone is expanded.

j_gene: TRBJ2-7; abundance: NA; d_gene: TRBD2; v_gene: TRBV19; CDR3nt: TGTGCCAGTAGTACCCGACTAGCGGGAGCTCGGGAGCAGTACTTC; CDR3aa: CASSTRLAGAREQYF
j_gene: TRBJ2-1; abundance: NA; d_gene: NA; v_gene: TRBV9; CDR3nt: TGTGCCAGCAGCGTAGCGGGGGAGCGGAATGAGCAGTTCTTC; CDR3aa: CASSVAGERNEQFF
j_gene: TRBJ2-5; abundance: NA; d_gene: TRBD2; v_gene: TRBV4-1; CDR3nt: TGCGCCAGCAGCCTGACTAGCGGGAGGAAAGAGACCCAGTACTTC; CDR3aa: CASSLTSGRKETQYF
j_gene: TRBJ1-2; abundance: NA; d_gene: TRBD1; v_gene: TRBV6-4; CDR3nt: TGTGCCAGCAACCCTTCCCCGGGACAGAAGGCTGGCTACACCTTC; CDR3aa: CASNPSPGQKAGYTF
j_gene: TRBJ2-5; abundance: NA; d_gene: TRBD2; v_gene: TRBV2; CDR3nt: TGTGCCAGCATTCGGTGGACTAGCGGGAGAGGCCAAGAGACCCAGTACTTC; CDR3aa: CASIRWTSGRGQETQYF
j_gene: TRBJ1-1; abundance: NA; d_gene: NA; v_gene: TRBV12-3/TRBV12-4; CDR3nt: TGTGCCAGCAGCCCGGGAAACACTGAAGCTTTCTTT; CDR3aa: CASSPGNTEAFF
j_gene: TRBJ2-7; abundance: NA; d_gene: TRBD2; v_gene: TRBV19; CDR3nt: TGTGCCAGTAGCCAGCGGGATAAGGGCGAGCAGTACTTC; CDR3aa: CASSQRDKGEQYF
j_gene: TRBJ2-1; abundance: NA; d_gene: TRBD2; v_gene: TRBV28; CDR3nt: TGTGCCAGCAGTTTATCCGGGAGGAAGCAGTTCTTC; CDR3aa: CASSLSGRKQFF
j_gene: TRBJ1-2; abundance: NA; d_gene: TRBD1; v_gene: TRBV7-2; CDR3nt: TGTGCCAGCAGCCCAGGGACAGGGGGTGGCTATGGCTACACCTTC; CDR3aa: CASSPGTGGGYGYTF
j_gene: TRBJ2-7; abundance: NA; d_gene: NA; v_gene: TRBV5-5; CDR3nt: TGTGCCAGCAGCGTGCAGGGTTCCCCCTACGAGCAGTACTTC; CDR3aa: CASSVQGSPYEQYF
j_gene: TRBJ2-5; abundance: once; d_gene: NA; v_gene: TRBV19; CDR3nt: TGTGCCAGTAGTGACTACGGGGAGACCCAGTACTTC; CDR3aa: CASSDYGETQYF
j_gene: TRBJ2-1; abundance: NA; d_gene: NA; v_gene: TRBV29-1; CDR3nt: TGCAGCGCTGGTACAGCCTACAATGAGCAGTTCTTC; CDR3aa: CSAGTAYNEQFF
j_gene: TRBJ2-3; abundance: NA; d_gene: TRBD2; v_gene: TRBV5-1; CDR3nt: TGCGCCAGCAGCTTATTACAGGGACTAGCGGGAGCCCCCCTCAGCACAGATACGCAGTATTTT; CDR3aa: CASSLLQGLAGAPLSTDTQYF
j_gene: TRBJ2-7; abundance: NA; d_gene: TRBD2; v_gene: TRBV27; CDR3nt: TGTGCCAGCAGTGGAGGGACTAGCGGGAGTCACGAGCAGTACTTC; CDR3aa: CASSGGTSGSHEQYF
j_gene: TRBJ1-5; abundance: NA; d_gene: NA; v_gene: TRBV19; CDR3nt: TGTGCCAGTACCGCGAACAGGGACGATCAGCCCCAGCATTTT; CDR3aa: CASTANRDDQPQHF
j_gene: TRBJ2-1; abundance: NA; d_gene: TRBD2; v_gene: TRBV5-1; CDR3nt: TGCGCCAGCAGCTTTCCGGGACTAGCGGGAGGCCTCCTGATGAGCTCCTACAATGAGCAGTTCTTC; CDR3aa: CASSFPGLAGGLLMSSYNEQFF
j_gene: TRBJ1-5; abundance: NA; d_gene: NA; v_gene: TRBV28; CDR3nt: TGTGCCATAAATTCCAGGGTCAGAGGCAATCAGCCCCAGCATTTT; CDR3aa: CAINSRVRGNQPQHF
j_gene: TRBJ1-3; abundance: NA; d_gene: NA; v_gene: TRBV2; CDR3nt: TGTGCCAGCAGTAGAGCCCCCAACTCTGGAAACACCATATATTTT; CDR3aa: CASSRAPNSGNTIYF
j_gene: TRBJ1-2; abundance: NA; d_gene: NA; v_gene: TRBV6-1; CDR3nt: TGTGCCAGCAGTGAGGGAGGGGTCGGCTACACCTTC; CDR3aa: CASSEGGVGYTF
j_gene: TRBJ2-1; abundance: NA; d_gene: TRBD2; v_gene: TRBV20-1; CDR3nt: TGCAGTGCTAGTAGCGGGAGGGCCTCCAATGAGCAGTTCTTC; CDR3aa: CSASSGRASNEQFF
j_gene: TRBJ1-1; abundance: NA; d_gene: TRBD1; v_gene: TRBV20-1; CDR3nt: TGCAGTGCTAGTTCCCTAGACAGGGCGATCACTGAAGCTTTCTTT; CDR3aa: CSASSLDRAITEAFF
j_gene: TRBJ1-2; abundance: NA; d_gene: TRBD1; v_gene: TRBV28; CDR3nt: TGTGCCAGCAGTCACCGGACAGGCTGGGATGGCTACACCTTC; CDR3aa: CASSHRTGWDGYTF
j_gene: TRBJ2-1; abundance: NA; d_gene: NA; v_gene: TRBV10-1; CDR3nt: TGCGCCAGCAGTGAAACTCTGAGCTCCTACAATGAGCAGTTCTTC; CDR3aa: CASSETLSSYNEQFF
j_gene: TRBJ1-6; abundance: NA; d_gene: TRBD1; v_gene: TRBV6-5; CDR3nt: TGTGCCAGCGGTTCCCCGGGACAGACGCGTTCACCCCTCCACTTT; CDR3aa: CASGSPGQTRSPLHF
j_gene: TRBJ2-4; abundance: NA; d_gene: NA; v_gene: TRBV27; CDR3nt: TGTGCCAGCAGTACGGGGATTGGCCAGGACGGGCCCAAAAACATTCAGTACTTC; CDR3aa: CASSTGIGQDGPKNIQYF
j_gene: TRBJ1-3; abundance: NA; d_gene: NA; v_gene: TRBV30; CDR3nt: TGTGCCTGGACTACAGCCTCTGGAAACACCATATATTTT; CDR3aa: CAWTTASGNTIYF
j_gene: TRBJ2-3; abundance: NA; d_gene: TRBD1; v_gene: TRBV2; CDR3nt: TGTGCCAGCAGCCAACAGGGGAACACAGATACGCAGTATTTT; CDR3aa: CASSQQGNTDTQYF
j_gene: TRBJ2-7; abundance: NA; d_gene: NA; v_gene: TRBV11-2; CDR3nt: TGTGCCAGCAGCTTAGGCCCAATCCTAGCCGAGCAGTACTTC; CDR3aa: CASSLGPILAEQYF
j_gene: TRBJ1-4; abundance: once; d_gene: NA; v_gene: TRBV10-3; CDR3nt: TGTGCCATCAGGGCGACGGACACGGCAACTAATGAAAAACTGTTTTTT; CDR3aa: CAIRATDTATNEKLFF
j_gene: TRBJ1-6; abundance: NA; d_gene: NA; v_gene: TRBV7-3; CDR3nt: TGTGCCAGCAGTTCGACTGGAAGCAAGACTTCACCCCTCCACTTT; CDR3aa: CASSSTGSKTSPLHF
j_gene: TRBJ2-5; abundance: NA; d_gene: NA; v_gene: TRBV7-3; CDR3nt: TGTGCCAGCAGCCAGGGGAAGGAGGAGACCCAGTACTTC; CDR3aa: CASSQGKEETQYF
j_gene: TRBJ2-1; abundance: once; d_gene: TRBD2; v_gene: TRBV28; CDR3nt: TGTGCCAGCAGTGTACTAGCGGGAGGTCTATTCTCCTACAATGAGCAGTTCTTC; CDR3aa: CASSVLAGGLFSYNEQFF
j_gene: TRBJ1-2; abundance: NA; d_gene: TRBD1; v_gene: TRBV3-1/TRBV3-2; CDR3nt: TGTGCCAGCAGCCAAGGGACAGGGGCCTATGGCTACACCTTC; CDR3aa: CASSQGTGAYGYTF
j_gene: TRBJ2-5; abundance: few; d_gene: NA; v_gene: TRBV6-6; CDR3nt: TGTGCCAGCAGTCGAACACAGGGATTGGAGACCCAGTACTTC; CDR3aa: CASSRTQGLETQYF
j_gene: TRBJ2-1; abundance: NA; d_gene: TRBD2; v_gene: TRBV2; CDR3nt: TGTGCCAGCAGTGGGCAATTAAGGACTAGCGGGAGTCGGGATGAGCAGTTCTTC; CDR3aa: CASSGQLRTSGSRDEQFF
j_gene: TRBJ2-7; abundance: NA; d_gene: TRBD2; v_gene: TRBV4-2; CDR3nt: TGTGCCAGCAGCCAAGAGGAGAGACTAGCGGGCAACGAGCAGTACTTC; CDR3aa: CASSQEERLAGNEQYF
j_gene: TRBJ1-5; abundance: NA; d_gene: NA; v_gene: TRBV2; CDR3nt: TGTGCCAGCGGAACCTGGGACACCTCCAATCAGCCCCAGCATTTT; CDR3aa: CASGTWDTSNQPQHF
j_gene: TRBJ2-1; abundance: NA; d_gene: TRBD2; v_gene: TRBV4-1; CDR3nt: TGCGCCAGCAGCCAAACGGGGACTAGCGGCTACAATGAGCAGTTCTTC; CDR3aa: CASSQTGTSGYNEQFF
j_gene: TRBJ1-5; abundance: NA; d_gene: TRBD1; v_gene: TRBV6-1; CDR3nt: TGTGCCAGCAGTGACAGGGGGCTCATGCTCCAGCATTTT; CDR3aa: CASSDRGLMLQHF
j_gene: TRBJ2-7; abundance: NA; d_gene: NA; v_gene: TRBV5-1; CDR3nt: TGCGCCAGCAGGTACGGTAGCGTAGGCGAGCAGTACTTC; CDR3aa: CASRYGSVGEQYF
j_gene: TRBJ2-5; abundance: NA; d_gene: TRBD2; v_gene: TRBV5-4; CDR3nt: TGTGCCAGCAGCTTGGTACTAGCGGGAGAGGGGGAGACCCAGTACTTC; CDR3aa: CASSLVLAGEGETQYF
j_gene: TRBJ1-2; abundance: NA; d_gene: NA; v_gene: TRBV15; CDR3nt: TGTGCCACCAGCAGAGGTGGCGGAGCATTCTATGGCTACACCTTC; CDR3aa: CATSRGGGAFYGYTF
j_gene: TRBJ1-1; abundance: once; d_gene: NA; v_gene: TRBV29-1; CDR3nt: TGCAGCGTTGATGACGGGAGGAACACTGAAGCTTTCTTT; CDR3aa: CSVDDGRNTEAFF
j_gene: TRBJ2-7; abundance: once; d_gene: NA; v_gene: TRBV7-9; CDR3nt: TGTGCCAGCAGCGAGGGTACTACGGAGCAGTACTTC; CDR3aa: CASSEGTTEQYF